This TCR beta chain was profiled in a study of cytomegalovirus exposure and HLA in healthy donors. Study in general: A prior analysis found some 110 million unique TCR beta sequences from 170 million or so T cells. Findings and limits, study-wide: Some public TCRs appeared in many individuals, while most sequences were rare.

As to this clone: Its specificity is unknown.

With 60 Vbeta and 13 Jbeta primers, the PCR was carried out. TCRdb's copy holds only in-frame clones and misses some; the assay was immunoSEQ multiplex PCR. Of about 120,000 clones detected, 70% to 80% appear once; the ten largest clones hold 2.5% to 3.5%. The CDR3 totals 14 residues. Germline trimming cut 5 bases from V and 3 bases from J; bases unmatched to any gene: 4. CDR1 is SGHDT, CDR2 YYEEEE, per germline. The chain combines TRBV5-6 with TRBJ1-2; TRBD1 matches 10 bases. The source is a woman aged 40 to 49 in good health and CMV-seropositive. Sequencing was done on a sample of PBMCs. The CDR3 DNA sequence: TGTGCCAGCAGACGACAGGGGGCCGACTATGGCTACACCTTC. It specifies CASRRQGADYGYTF.